Below, one T cell receptor (beta chain) is given with its context. This specimen belongs to a study of T cell clones after liver transplantation. Study context: TCRbeta sequencing after a pre-transplant mixed lymphocyte reaction identified graft-donor-reactive clones, later tracked in post-transplant blood. Apart from a few HCV-positive recipients, transplants were for non-autoimmune, non-viral reasons. Until 12-24 months post-transplant, subjects got standard immunosuppression and no induction.

The CDR3 is 14 residues long. The germline V gene encodes CDR1 LNHDA and CDR2 SQIVND (reference sequence). Unmatched junction bases numbered 6, after V lost 1 base and J lost 7 bases. Method: immunoSEQ multiplex PCR; TCRdb's copy keeps in-frame clones and lacks some. In the table there are about 15,000 clones, about nine tenths of which are singletons. This chain links TRBV19 with TRBJ1-1, with 7 bases identical to TRBD1. The source was CD8+ T cells from blood, collected before liver transplant. The receptor comes from a human donor who received a liver transplant. The CDR3 protein is CASSIGTGKLEAFF. The CDR3 DNA sequence: TGTGCCAGTAGTATAGGGACAGGTAAACTTGAAGCTTTCTTT.